One T cell receptor beta chain is described in this entry. The antigen is unknown. This sample was taken from a study of cytomegalovirus exposure and HLA in healthy donors. With 60 Vbeta and 13 Jbeta primers, the PCR was carried out. Assay: immunoSEQ multiplex PCR; the TCRdb copy retains only in-frame clones and omits some. This table has about 190,000 clones, 65% to 85% appearing once. CDR1 and CDR2 (germline): SGHTA, FQGNSA. This CDR3 region has 14 residues. The trim removed 4 bases at V and 7 bases at J, leaving 10 bases unmatched. Study-level findings and limits: Cytomegalovirus association was listed for about 180 TCR beta chains. Reported performance of the classifier showed diagnosis of cytomegalovirus status with high specificity and sensitivity. Solely CMV serostatus was available to characterize immune exposure.

The gene calls are TRBV7-2 and TRBJ2-7; 7 nucleotides agree with TRBD2. This TCR was sampled from a man in his forties in good health and CMV-seropositive. Sequencing used PBMCs. CDR3 sequence reads: CASSYGPKAGEQYF. Written as DNA, the CDR3 is TGTGCCAGCAGCTACGGGCCTAAAGCGGGAGAGCAGTACTTC.